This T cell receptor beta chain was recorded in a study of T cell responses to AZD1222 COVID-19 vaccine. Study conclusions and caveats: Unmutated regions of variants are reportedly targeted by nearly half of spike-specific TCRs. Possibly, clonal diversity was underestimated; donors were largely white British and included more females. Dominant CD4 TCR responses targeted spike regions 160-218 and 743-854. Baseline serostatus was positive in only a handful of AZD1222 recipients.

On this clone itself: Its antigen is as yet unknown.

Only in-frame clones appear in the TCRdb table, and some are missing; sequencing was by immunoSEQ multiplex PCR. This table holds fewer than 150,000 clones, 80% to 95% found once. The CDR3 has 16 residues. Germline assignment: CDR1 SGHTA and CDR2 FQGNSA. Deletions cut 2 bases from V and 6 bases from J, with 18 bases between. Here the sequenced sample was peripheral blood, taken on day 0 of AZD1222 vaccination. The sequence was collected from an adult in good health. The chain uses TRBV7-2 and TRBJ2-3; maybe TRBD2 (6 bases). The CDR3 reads CASSLPFGTSLDTQYF. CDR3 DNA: TGTGCCAGCAGCTTACCCTTCGGGACTTCCCTCGATACGCAGTATTTT.